The 9 T cell receptor beta chains in this list originate from one sample, sequenced in a study of OX40 agonist ivuxolimab in advanced cancers. TCRdb's table, derived via immunoSEQ multiplex PCR, lists solely in-frame clones and lacks some. The sample has fewer than 80,000 clones, 80% to 90% seen once. The material was CD4+ or CD8+ T cells sorted from blood, obtained in a trial of the OX40 agonist ivuxolimab. Source of these receptors: an adult with an advanced solid tumor such as melanoma, head and neck, liver or kidney cancer.

V gene TRBV5-1 combines with J gene TRBJ2-1; TRBD2 might be the D (5 bases). CDR1 is SGHRS, CDR2 YFSETQ, per germline. Trimming shortened V by 0 bases and J by 5 bases, and 12 bases separated the two germline ends. CDR3 length: 15 amino acids. CDR3 nucleotides: TGCGCCAGCAGCTTGGCCGGGCTAGCCAACAATGAGCAGTTCTTC. Protein product: CASSLAGLANNEQFF.

The V and J genes are TRBV12-5 and TRBJ2-3, with 8 bases fitting TRBD2. The V segment lost 10 bases and the J segment 0 bases; nucleotides outside the gene matches: 6. The CDR3 length is 14 residues. The V gene's germline CDR1 is LGHNT and CDR2 FRNRAP. CDR3 sequence (DNA): TGTGCTACCGGGAGGGAATATAGCACAGATACGCAGTATTTT. Translating gives CATGREYSTDTQYF.

This chain links TRBV18 with TRBJ1-1; D is undetermined. V lost 4 bases and J 4 bases, leaving 10 bases between the germline ends. Germline loops: CDR1 KGHSH, CDR2 LQKENI. This CDR3 spans 13 amino acids. Here the CDR3 DNA reads TGTGCCAGCTCACAGGAGGGTTTCACTGAAGCTTTCTTT. This codes for CASSQEGFTEAFF.

This clone was seen only once. This sequence joins TRBV19 and TRBJ2-1; 9 bases are shared with TRBD1. The CDR3 is made up of 13 amino acids. Germline V CDR1 and CDR2: LNHDA, SQIVND (reference sequence). Losses at the gene ends were 7 bases for V and 3 bases for J; bases not matched to a gene: 1. The CDR3 coding sequence is TGTGCCAGTAAGGGACAGGGCTACAATGAGCAGTTCTTC. This sequence encodes CASKGQGYNEQFF.

This chain joins TRBV18 and TRBJ2-1, with TRBD2 identical over 11 bases. V shed 4 bases, J shed 2 bases, and the junction held 1 base outside the gene matches. The length of the CDR3 is 15 residues. Germline V gives CDR1 KGHSH, CDR2 LQKENI. This CDR3 reads CASSLAGGAYNEQFF. The CDR3 bases are TGTGCCAGCTCACTAGCGGGAGGGGCCTACAATGAGCAGTTCTTC.

V gene TRBV7-8 combines with J gene TRBJ2-5; 9 bases fit TRBD1. The germline gives CDR1 SGHVS, CDR2 FQNEAQ. V lost 8 bases, J lost 10 bases, and 8 bases stayed unmatched. This CDR3 region has 12 residues. CDR3 DNA sequence: TGTGCCAGCGGCCGGGACAGGGATCGCCAGTACTTC. Residues: CASGRDRDRQYF.

The chain carries TRBV18 and TRBJ2-7; a possible D gene is TRBD1 (6 bases). The CDR3 consists of 15 residues. V lost 5 bases and J lost 2, with 16 bases in between. Germline values: CDR1 KGHSH, CDR2 LQKENI. CDR3 DNA: TGTGCCAGCTCAGACCAAGGAGGACAGCCCTACGAGCAGTACTTC. It yields the protein CASSDQGGQPYEQYF.

The chain carries TRBV7-8 and TRBJ2-1; the match to TRBD2 covers 7 bases. Germline V gene data show CDR1 as SGHVS and CDR2 as FQNEAQ. V was pared by 3 bases and J by 5 bases, with 10 bases of the junction left unmatched. The CDR3 extends over 16 amino acids. The CDR3 loop is CASSFLGTGGNNEQFF. For the CDR3, the DNA is TGTGCCAGCAGCTTCCTCGGGACGGGAGGCAACAATGAGCAGTTCTTC.

The V and J genes are TRBV7-9 and TRBJ2-1, with D possibly matching TRBD2 (5 bases). CDR3 length equals 16 residues. The V end lost 5 bases, the J end lost 0 bases, and 14 bases lay between the germline ends. The germline CDR1 and CDR2 sequences are SEHNR and FQNEAQ (reference sequence). Here the CDR3 reads CASSPGLASSYNEQFF. The CDR3 bases are TGTGCCAGCAGCCCCGGTTTAGCGAGCTCCTACAATGAGCAGTTCTTC.